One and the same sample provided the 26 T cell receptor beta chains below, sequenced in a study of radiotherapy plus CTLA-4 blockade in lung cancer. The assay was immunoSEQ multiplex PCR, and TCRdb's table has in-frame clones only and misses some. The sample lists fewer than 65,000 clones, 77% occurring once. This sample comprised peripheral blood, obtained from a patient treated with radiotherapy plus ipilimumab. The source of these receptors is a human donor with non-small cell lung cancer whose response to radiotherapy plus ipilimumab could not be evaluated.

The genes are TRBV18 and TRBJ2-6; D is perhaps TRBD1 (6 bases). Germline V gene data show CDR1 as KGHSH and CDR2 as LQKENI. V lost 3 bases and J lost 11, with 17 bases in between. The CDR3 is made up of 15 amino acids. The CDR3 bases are TGTGCCAGCTCACCGCCGACTTCTGGGGGCGACGTCCTGACTTTC. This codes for CASSPPTSGGDVLTF. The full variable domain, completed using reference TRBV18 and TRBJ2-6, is NAGVMQNPRHLVRRRGQEARLRCSPMKGHSHVYWYRQLPEEGLKFMVYLQKENIIDESGMPKERFSAEFPKEGPSILRIQQVVRGDSAAYFCASSPPTSGGDVLTFGAGSRLTVL.

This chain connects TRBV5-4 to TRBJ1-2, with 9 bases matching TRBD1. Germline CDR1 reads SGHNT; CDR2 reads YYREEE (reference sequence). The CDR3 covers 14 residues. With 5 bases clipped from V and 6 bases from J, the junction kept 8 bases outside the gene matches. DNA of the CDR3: TGTGCCAGCAGTCCCGGGACAGGGAGCCATGGCTACACCTTC. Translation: CASSPGTGSHGYTF.

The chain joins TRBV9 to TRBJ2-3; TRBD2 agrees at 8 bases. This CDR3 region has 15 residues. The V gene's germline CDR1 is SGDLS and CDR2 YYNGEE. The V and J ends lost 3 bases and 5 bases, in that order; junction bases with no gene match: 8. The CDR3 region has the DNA TGTGCCAGCAGCGCGAGGACTAGCTTCGAAGATACGCAGTATTTT. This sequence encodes CASSARTSFEDTQYF.

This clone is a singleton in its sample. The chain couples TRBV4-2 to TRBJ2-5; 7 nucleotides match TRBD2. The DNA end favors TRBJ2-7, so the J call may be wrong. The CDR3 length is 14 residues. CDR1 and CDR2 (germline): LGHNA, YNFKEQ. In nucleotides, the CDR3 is TGTGCCAGCAGCCCGAGCGGGGCCTCCTACGAGCAGTACTTC. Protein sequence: CASSPSGASYEQYF.

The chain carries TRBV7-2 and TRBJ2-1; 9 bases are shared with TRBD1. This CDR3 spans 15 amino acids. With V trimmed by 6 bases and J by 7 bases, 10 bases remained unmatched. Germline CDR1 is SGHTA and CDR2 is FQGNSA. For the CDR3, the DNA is TGTGCCAGCAGTTTGACAGGGGGTCTTAGAAATGAGCAGTTCTTC. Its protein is CASSLTGGLRNEQFF.

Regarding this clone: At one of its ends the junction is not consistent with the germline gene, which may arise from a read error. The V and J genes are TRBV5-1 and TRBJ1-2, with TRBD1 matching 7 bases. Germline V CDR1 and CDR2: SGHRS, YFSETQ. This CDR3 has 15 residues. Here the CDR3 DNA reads TGCGCCAGCAGCCGGTGGGCCAGGGGGAACTATAGCTACACCTTC. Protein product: CASSRWARGNYSYTF.

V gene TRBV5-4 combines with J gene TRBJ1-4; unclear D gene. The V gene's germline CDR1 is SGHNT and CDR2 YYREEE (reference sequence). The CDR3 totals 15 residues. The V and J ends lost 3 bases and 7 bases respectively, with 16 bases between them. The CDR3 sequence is CASSSEPGKTEKLFF. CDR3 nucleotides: TGTGCCAGCAGCTCCGAGCCCGGGAAAACTGAAAAACTGTTTTTT.

CDR3 loop: CASSLFGSGVTDTQYF. The CDR3, as DNA: TGTGCCAGCAGCTTATTTGGTAGCGGGGTAACAGATACGCAGTATTTT. V is TRBV7-3 and J is TRBJ2-3; 8 bases are a match to TRBD2. Per the germline V gene, CDR1 is SGHTA and CDR2 is FQGTGA. The J segment lost 3 bases and the V segment lost 2 bases, leaving 7 bases of the junction unmatched. The CDR3 consists of 16 residues.

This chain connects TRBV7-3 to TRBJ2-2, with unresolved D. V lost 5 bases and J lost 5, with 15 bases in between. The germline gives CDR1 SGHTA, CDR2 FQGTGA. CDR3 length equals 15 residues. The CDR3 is CASSPRPGLTGELFF. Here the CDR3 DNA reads TGTGCCAGCAGCCCACGCCCCGGGTTAACCGGGGAGCTGTTTTTT.

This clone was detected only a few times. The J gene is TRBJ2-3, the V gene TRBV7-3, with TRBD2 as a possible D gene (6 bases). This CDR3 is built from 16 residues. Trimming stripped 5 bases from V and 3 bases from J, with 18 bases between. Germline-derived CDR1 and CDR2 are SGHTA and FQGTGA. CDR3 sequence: CASSPGTVRSTDTQYF. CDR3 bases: TGTGCCAGCAGCCCCGGGACTGTTCGAAGTACAGATACGCAGTATTTT.

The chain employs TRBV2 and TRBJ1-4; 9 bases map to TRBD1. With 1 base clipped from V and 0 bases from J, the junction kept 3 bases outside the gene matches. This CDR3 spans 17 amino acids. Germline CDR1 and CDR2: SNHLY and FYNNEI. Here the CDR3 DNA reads TGTGCCAGCAGTGAAGTGACAGGGGGAACAACTAATGAAAAACTGTTTTTT. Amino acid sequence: CASSEVTGGTTNEKLFF. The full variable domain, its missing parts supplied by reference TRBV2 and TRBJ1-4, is EPEVTQTPSHQVTQMGQEVILRCVPISNHLYFYWYRQILGQKVEFLVSFYNNEISEKSEIFDDQFSVERPDGSNFTLKIRSTKLEDSAMYFCASSEVTGGTTNEKLFFGSGTQLSVL.

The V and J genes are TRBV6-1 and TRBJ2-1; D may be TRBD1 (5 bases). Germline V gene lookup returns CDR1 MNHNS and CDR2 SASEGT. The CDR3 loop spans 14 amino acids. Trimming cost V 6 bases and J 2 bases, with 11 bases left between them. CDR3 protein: CASRDILPYNEQFF. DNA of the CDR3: TGTGCCAGCAGGGACATCTTACCCTACAATGAGCAGTTCTTC.

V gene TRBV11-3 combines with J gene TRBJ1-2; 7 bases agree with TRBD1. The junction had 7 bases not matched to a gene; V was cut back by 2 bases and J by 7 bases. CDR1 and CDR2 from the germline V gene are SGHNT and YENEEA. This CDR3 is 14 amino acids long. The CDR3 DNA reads TGTGCCAGCAGCTTAAAGGGGGCAGGGAGTGGCTACACCTTC. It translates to CASSLKGAGSGYTF.

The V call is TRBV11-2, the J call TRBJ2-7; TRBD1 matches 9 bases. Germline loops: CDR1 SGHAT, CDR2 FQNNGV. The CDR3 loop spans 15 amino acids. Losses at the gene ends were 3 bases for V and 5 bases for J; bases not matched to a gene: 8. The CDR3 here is CASSFMYRGRHEQYF. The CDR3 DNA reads TGTGCCAGCAGCTTTATGTACAGGGGGCGACACGAGCAGTACTTC.

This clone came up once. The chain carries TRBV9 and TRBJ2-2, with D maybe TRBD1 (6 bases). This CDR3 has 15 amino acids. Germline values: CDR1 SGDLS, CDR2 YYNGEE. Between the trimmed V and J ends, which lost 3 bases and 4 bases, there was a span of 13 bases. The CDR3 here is CASSGMGASTGELFF. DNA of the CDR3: TGTGCCAGCAGCGGGATGGGGGCGAGCACCGGGGAGCTGTTTTTT.

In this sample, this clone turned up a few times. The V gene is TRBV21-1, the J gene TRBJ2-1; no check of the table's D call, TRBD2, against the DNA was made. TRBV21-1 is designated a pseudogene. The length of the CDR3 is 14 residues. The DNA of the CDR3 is TGTGCCAGCAGCAGGACTTCTATTTACAATGAGCAGTTCTTC. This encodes CASSRTSIYNEQFF.

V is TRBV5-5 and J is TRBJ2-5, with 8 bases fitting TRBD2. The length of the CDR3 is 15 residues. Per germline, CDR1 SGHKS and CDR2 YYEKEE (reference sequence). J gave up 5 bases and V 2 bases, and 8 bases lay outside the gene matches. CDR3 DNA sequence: TGTGCCAGCAGCTTTAGCGGGGAGACCAGGGAGACCCAGTACTTC. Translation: CASSFSGETRETQYF. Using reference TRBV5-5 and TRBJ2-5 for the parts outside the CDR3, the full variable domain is DAGVTQSPTHLIKTRGQQVTLRCSPISGHKSVSWYQQVLGQGPQFIFQYYEKEERGRGNFPDRFSARQFPNYSSELNVNALLLGDSALYLCASSFSGETRETQYFGPGTRLLVL.

This chain's CDR3 is CASTTNLNTGELFF. The CDR3 nucleotides read TGTGCCAGCACGACTAATTTGAACACCGGGGAGCTGTTTTTT. The chain has TRBV18 and TRBJ2-2, with D possibly being TRBD2 (5 bases). Germline CDR1 and CDR2: KGHSH and LQKENI. Trimming left V 8 bases short and J 1 base short, with 11 bases between. The CDR3 extends over 14 amino acids.

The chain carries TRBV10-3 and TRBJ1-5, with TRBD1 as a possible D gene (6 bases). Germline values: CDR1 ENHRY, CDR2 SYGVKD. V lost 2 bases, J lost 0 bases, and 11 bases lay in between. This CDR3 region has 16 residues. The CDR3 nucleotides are TGTGCCATCAGTGAGGTAAGGGGGAATAGCAATCAGCCCCAGCATTTT. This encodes CAISEVRGNSNQPQHF.

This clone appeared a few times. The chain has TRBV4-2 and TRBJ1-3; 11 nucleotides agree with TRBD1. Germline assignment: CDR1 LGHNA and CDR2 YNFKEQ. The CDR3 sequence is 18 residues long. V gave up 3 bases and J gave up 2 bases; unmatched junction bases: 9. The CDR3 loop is CASSQEPGTGGTGNTIYF. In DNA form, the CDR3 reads TGTGCCAGCAGCCAGGAACCCGGGACAGGGGGAACTGGAAACACCATATATTTT.

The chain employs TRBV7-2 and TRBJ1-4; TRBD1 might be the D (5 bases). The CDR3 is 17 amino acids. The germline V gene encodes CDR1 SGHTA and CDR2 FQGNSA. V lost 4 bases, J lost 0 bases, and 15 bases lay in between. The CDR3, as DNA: TGTGCCAGCAGCTCCCCTCAGGCGGGGGCAACTAATGAAAAACTGTTTTTT. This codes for CASSSPQAGATNEKLFF. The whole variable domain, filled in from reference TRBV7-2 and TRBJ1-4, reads GAGVSQSPSNKVTEKGKDVELRCDPISGHTALYWYRQSLGQGLEFLIYFQGNSAPDKSGLPSDRFSAERTGGSVSTLTIQRTQQEDSAVYLCASSSPQAGATNEKLFFGSGTQLSVL.

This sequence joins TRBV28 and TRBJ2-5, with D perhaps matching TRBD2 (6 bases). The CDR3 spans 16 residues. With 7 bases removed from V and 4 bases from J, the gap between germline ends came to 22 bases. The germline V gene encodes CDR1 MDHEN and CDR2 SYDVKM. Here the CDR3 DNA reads TGTGCCAGCAAACTAAGGCGGGGATATGACCGAGAGACCCAGTACTTC. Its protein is CASKLRRGYDRETQYF. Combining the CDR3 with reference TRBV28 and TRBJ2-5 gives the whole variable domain DVKVTQSSRYLVKRTGEKVFLECVQDMDHENMFWYRQDPGLGLRLIYFSYDVKMKEKGDIPEGYSVSREKKERFSLILESASTNQTSMYLCASKLRRGYDRETQYFGPGTRLLVL.

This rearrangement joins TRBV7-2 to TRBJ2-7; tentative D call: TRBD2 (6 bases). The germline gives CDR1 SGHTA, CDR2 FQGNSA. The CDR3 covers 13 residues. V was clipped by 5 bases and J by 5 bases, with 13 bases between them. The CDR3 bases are TGTGCCAGCAGCATACTAGCTAGCCACGAGCAGTACTTC. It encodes CASSILASHEQYF.

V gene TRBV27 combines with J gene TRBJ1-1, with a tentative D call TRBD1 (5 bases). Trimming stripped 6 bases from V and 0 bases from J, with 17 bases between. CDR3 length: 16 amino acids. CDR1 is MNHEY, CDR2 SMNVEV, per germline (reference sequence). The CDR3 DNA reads TGTGCCAGCAGAGGGGCCTATTCCAGAATGAACACTGAAGCTTTCTTT. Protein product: CASRGAYSRMNTEAFF.

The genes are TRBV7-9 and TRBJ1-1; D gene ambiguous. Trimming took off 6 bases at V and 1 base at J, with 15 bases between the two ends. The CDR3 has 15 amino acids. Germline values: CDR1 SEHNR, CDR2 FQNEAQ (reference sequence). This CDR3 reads CASRPPPGWNTEAFF. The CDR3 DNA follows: TGTGCCAGCAGGCCCCCCCCGGGTTGGAACACTGAAGCTTTCTTT.

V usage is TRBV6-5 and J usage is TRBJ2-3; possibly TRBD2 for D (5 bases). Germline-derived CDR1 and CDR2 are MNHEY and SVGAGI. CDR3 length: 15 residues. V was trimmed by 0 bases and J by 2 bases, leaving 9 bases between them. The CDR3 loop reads CASSYSRGFTDTQYF. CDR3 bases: TGTGCCAGCAGTTACTCACGCGGGTTCACAGATACGCAGTATTTT.